Shown below are 23 T cell receptor beta chains from a single sample sequenced in a study of cytomegalovirus exposure and HLA in healthy donors. The primer mix had 60 Vbeta and 13 Jbeta primers. Assay: immunoSEQ multiplex PCR; the TCRdb copy retains only in-frame clones and omits some. Of under 150,000 clones listed, roughly 70% are singletons. The sequenced sample consisted of PBMCs. These receptors were taken from a man aged 55 to 69 in good health and CMV-seronegative.

This chain links TRBV28 with TRBJ2-4, with D possibly being TRBD2 (6 bases). The CDR3 has 14 residues. Trimming removed 10 bases from V and 1 base from J, with 14 bases in between. Per germline, CDR1 MDHEN and CDR2 SYDVKM. Here the CDR3 DNA reads TGTGCCACCCTCGGGGGTTCGGCCAAAAACATTCAGTACTTC. Translated: CATLGGSAKNIQYF.

CDR3 amino acids: CASSWTGGNTIYF. In nucleotides, the CDR3 is TGTGCCAGCAGTTGGACAGGAGGAAACACCATATATTTT. The chain couples TRBV9 to TRBJ1-3; 7 bases align to TRBD1. The germline V gene encodes CDR1 SGDLS and CDR2 YYNGEE. V lost 5 bases and J lost 4; bases outside the gene matches: 3. CDR3 size: 13 residues. The full variable domain, in which reference TRBV9 and TRBJ1-3 provide the parts outside the CDR3, is DSGVTQTPKHLITATGQRVTLRCSPRSGDLSVYWYQQSLDQGLQFLIQYYNGEERAKGNILERFSAQQFPDLHSELNLSSLELGDSALYFCASSWTGGNTIYFGEGSWLTVV.

This chain uses TRBV27 with TRBJ2-1; 7 nucleotides agree with TRBD2. This CDR3 has 15 residues. J lost 4 bases, V lost 0 bases, and 3 bases had no gene match. The germline V gene has CDR1 MNHEY and CDR2 SMNVEV (reference sequence). CDR3 nucleotides: TGTGCCAGCAGTTTATCGGCGGGAGTTTACAATGAGCAGTTCTTC. Translating gives CASSLSAGVYNEQFF.

The chain couples TRBV7-6 to TRBJ2-7, with TRBD1 matching 7 bases. Germline V CDR1 and CDR2: SGHVS, FNYEAQ. The CDR3 has 13 residues. V trimming: 5 bases; J trimming: 5 bases; junction bases outside the gene matches: 6. This CDR3 reads CASSPTGINEQYF. Here the CDR3 DNA reads TGTGCCAGCAGCCCGACAGGGATCAACGAGCAGTACTTC.

The rearrangement links TRBV7-8 to TRBJ2-7, with a tentative D call TRBD1 (6 bases). This CDR3 spans 13 amino acids. Between the trimmed V and J ends, which lost 0 bases and 3 bases, there was a span of 6 bases. Per the germline V gene, CDR1 is SGHVS and CDR2 is FQNEAQ. The CDR3 DNA reads TGTGCCAGCAGCTTAGCAGGGGGCTACGAGCAGTACTTC. It is translated as CASSLAGGYEQYF.

The chain recombines TRBV27 with TRBJ2-2; 7 bases are a match to TRBD2. J gave up 5 bases and V 2 bases, and 5 bases lay outside the gene matches. The germline CDR1 and CDR2 sequences are MNHEY and SMNVEV (reference sequence). This CDR3 comprises 15 residues. CDR3 in amino acids: CASSLGGSGTGELFF. CDR3 nucleotides: TGTGCCAGCAGTTTAGGCGGGAGCGGTACCGGGGAGCTGTTTTTT.

This chain links TRBV5-1 with TRBJ1-1, with D unresolved. Trimming took off 2 bases at V and 5 bases at J, with 13 bases between the two ends. Germline V gene lookup returns CDR1 SGHRS and CDR2 YFSETQ. The CDR3 totals 14 residues. The CDR3 loop is CASSLLGYGTEAFF. For the CDR3, the DNA is TGCGCCAGCAGCTTACTGGGCTATGGGACTGAAGCTTTCTTT. Combining the CDR3 with reference TRBV5-1 and TRBJ1-1 gives the whole variable domain KAGVTQTPRYLIKTRGQQVTLSCSPISGHRSVSWYQQTPGQGLQFLFEYFSETQRNKGNFPGRFSGRQFSNSRSEMNVSTLELGDSALYLCASSLLGYGTEAFFGQGTRLTVV.

V gene TRBV18 combines with J gene TRBJ2-7, with D perhaps matching TRBD1 (6 bases). Germline V gene lookup returns CDR1 KGHSH and CDR2 LQKENI. This CDR3 contains 15 residues. Trimming cost V 0 bases and J 6 bases, with 15 bases left between them. The CDR3 spells CASSPPRDTQSEQYF. The DNA for the CDR3 is TGTGCCAGCTCACCACCACGGGACACCCAAAGCGAGCAGTACTTC.

The genes are TRBV30 and TRBJ1-2, with D uncertain. The CDR3 length is 14 residues. V lost 4 bases and J 0 bases, leaving 12 bases between the germline ends. From germline, CDR1 is GTSNPN and CDR2 SVGIG (reference sequence). The DNA of the CDR3 is TGTGCCTGGAAACGGGTCAGAGCTAACTATGGCTACACCTTC. This encodes CAWKRVRANYGYTF.

This clone was seen just once. This chain joins TRBV20-1 and TRBJ1-2; tentatively, D is TRBD1 (6 bases). The V gene lost 8 bases and the J gene lost 4 bases, with 11 bases spanning the gap. This CDR3 contains 11 residues. CDR1 and CDR2 (germline): DFQATT, SNEGSKA (reference sequence). The CDR3 nucleotides read TGCAGTACACAGGGAACCTATGGCTACACCTTC. Its translation: CSTQGTYGYTF.

This chain uses TRBV15 with TRBJ2-7, with 9 bases aligning to TRBD1. Germline values: CDR1 LNHNV, CDR2 YYDKDF (reference sequence). The V segment lost 1 base and the J segment 0 bases; nucleotides outside the gene matches: 10. The CDR3 sequence is 18 residues long. Written as DNA, the CDR3 is TGTGCCACCAGCAGAGGACTGATCGGACAGGGGAACTCCTACGAGCAGTACTTC. Translating gives CATSRGLIGQGNSYEQYF.

The V call is TRBV28, the J call TRBJ2-1; D call uncertain. This CDR3 spans 15 amino acids. Germline V CDR1 and CDR2: MDHEN, SYDVKM. The V and J ends lost 9 bases and 1 base respectively, with 16 bases between them. The CDR3 DNA reads as TGTGCCAGGAAAGAAGAGACTCAATCCTACAATGAGCAGTTCTTC. Translating gives CARKEETQSYNEQFF.

The chain recombines TRBV27 with TRBJ2-7; 8 bases align to TRBD2. The CDR3 runs to 16 residues. Germline lookup yields CDR1 MNHEY and CDR2 SMNVEV (reference sequence). After removal of 7 bases from V and 1 base from J, the junction contained 12 bases not matched to a gene. The CDR3 sequence: CASIGLAGVRSYEQYF. CDR3 coding DNA: TGTGCCAGCATAGGACTAGCCGGAGTTAGGTCCTACGAGCAGTACTTC.

This chain links TRBV9 with TRBJ1-3; 8 bases line up with TRBD1. With V trimmed by 3 bases and J by 0 bases, 2 bases remained unmatched. Germline values: CDR1 SGDLS, CDR2 YYNGEE. This CDR3 comprises 15 residues. CDR3 sequence reads: CASSGRGHSGNTIYF. The CDR3 coding sequence is TGTGCCAGCAGCGGCAGGGGGCACTCTGGAAACACCATATATTTT.

The rearrangement joins TRBV25-1 to TRBJ2-2, with D possibly being TRBD2 (5 bases). V shed 0 bases and J shed 7 bases, with 9 bases lying between them. This CDR3 contains 14 residues. Germline CDR1 and CDR2: MGHDK and SYGVNS. The CDR3 DNA sequence: TGTGCCAGCAGTGAATATTCGGCGGGCGGGGAGCTGTTTTTT. The encoded protein is CASSEYSAGGELFF.

CDR3 DNA: TGCGCCAGCAGCTGGACAGGGGTGGGCACCAACACTGAAGCTTTCTTT. Translated: CASSWTGVGTNTEAFF. The chain joins TRBV5-1 to TRBJ1-1, with TRBD1 matching 9 bases. V shed 3 bases and J 2 bases; nucleotides not matched to a gene: 8. The V gene's germline CDR1 is SGHRS and CDR2 YFSETQ. CDR3 size: 16 residues.

V usage is TRBV28 and J usage is TRBJ2-7; 13 positions match TRBD2. V lost 10 bases and J lost 2; bases outside the gene matches: 14. The germline gives CDR1 MDHEN, CDR2 SYDVKM. The CDR3 totals 17 residues. CDR3 region: CATHSGLAGPLAYEQYF. CDR3 nucleotide sequence: TGTGCCACCCACTCGGGACTAGCGGGACCGTTGGCCTACGAGCAGTACTTC.

The V call is TRBV6-5, the J call TRBJ1-1, with 7 bases that match TRBD1. Germline trimming cut 2 bases from V and 3 bases from J; bases unmatched to any gene: 6. Germline values: CDR1 MNHEY, CDR2 SVGAGI. The CDR3 totals 15 residues. CDR3 nucleotides: TGTGCCAGCAGTTACGGCGACAGGGCGGACACTGAAGCTTTCTTT. Translated, it gives CASSYGDRADTEAFF.

This rearrangement joins TRBV30 to TRBJ1-1; possible D gene TRBD1, 6 bases. Trimming left V 1 base short and J 7 bases short, with 22 bases between. CDR3 length: 16 residues. Germline CDR1 reads GTSNPN; CDR2 reads SVGIG (reference sequence). CDR3 sequence (DNA): TGTGCCTGGAGTGACCCAGGGGCCGCCCAGGTCCGTGAAGCTTTCTTT. This encodes CAWSDPGAAQVREAFF.

The chain employs TRBV5-5 and TRBJ1-3; TRBD1 might be the D (5 bases). Germline V lookup: CDR1 SGHKS, CDR2 YYEKEE (reference sequence). Trimming shortened V by 3 bases and J by 13 bases, and 20 bases separated the two germline ends. The CDR3 has 14 residues. The CDR3 protein is CASSSGTALNWIYF. CDR3 in DNA: TGTGCCAGCAGCTCCGGGACTGCTCTTAACTGGATATATTTT. The full variable domain, rest sourced from reference TRBV5-5 and TRBJ1-3, is DAGVTQSPTHLIKTRGQQVTLRCSPISGHKSVSWYQQVLGQGPQFIFQYYEKEERGRGNFPDRFSARQFPNYSSELNVNALLLGDSALYLCASSSGTALNWIYFGEGSWLTVV.

The gene calls are TRBV28 and TRBJ1-5; D perhaps matches TRBD1 (6 bases). The V gene lost 8 bases and the J gene lost 7 bases, with 15 bases spanning the gap. The CDR3 has 13 amino acids. Germline V gives CDR1 MDHEN, CDR2 SYDVKM. In DNA form, the CDR3 reads TGTGCCAGCTGGCGGGGGGCCGACCAGCCCCAGCATTTT. Its protein product is CASWRGADQPQHF.

This CDR3 is CASRGRDRGHNEQFF. DNA for the CDR3: TGTGCCAGCAGGGGTAGGGACAGGGGACACAATGAGCAGTTCTTC. The V and J genes are TRBV7-6 and TRBJ2-1, with 10 bases lining up with TRBD1. Germline loops: CDR1 SGHVS, CDR2 FNYEAQ. This CDR3 region has 15 residues. V lost 6 bases, J lost 5 bases, and 7 bases stayed unmatched.

The V call is TRBV27, the J call TRBJ1-6, with 11 bases that match TRBD1. Per the germline V gene, CDR1 is MNHEY and CDR2 is SMNVEV (reference sequence). The CDR3 extends over 16 amino acids. V shed 3 bases, J shed 10 bases, and the junction held 8 bases outside the gene matches. In DNA, the CDR3 is TGTGCCAGCAGTTTTGCGGGGACAGGGGGTGGATCACCCCTCCACTTT. Protein sequence: CASSFAGTGGGSPLHF.